This T cell receptor (beta chain) was identified during a study of blood T cells in healthy people across ages (dated by TCRdb to about 2015). In the study overall: In model experiments, roughly one uniquely barcoded TCR beta cDNA molecule per two T cells was captured by template switching. Age-related changes in TCR beta repertoire diversity were measured in the study by deep sequencing normalized with unique cDNA molecular identifiers. The donors were divided into four age groups: young (average approximately 17 years), middle-aged (approximately 39), aged (approximately 62) and long-lived (roughly 82). To avoid experimental bias, donors of different ages were distributed randomly across sequencing lanes. The study analyzed two additional independent replicas of 1 million unique cDNA reads from the same blood draw for two donors, one aged 18 to 29 and one aged 80 or older. Beyond this particular receptor, the publication reports: A strong correlation was found between observed TCR beta diversity and the percentage of naive T cells measured by flow cytometry. Observed TCR beta diversity per million T cells fell roughly linearly with age, and a significant reduction was already apparent by age around 40. Compared with the aged group, the long-lived group had more naive CD4+ T cells, fewer expanded clones and increased TCR diversity, a pattern suggesting age selection. Donor CMV infection status was unknown, potentially confounding age-related changes in expanded clonotypes. Since profiling was done on bulk unsorted PBMCs, naive and antigen-experienced compartments could not be conclusively compared. Estimates of total diversity based on one million sequenced T cells were considered lower bounds and underestimates.

Libraries were prepared through 5' RACE. The run used an Illumina HiSeq 2500. A second PCR of about 7 to 12 cycles was run with a J-beta primer mix and a sample-barcoded 5' primer. Each TCR beta cDNA molecule received a unique molecular identifier from a template-switch 5' adaptor carrying 12 random nucleotides. Each sample yielded at least 3 million CDR3-containing paired-end reads. All of the RNA was converted into first-strand cDNA using the Mint cDNA synthesis kit, with a TRBC-specific oligonucleotide serving as the primer. Following uracil-DNA glycosylase treatment, all cDNA underwent a first 18-cycle PCR with the universal primers M1SS and BC2_uni_R. The study's processing was this. For normalization, 1 million high-quality reads were randomly selected from each sample, with every read carrying a distinct molecular identifier. Instead of being binned into consensus sequences, reads that shared molecular identifiers were thrown out. CDR3 identification, clonotype clustering and error correction used MiTCR with a Q25 quality threshold and the strictest error-elimination algorithm. Lower-bound total TCR beta diversity was estimated with a nonparametric unseen species model using Euler transformation. The public sequencing data were trimmed at Q25 with fastp and processed into clonotypes with MiXCR by TCRdb, which kept only in-frame beta chains. One record per CDR3 amino acid sequence lists the most common genes and DNA. The V and J calls shown here were made by TCRdb, not taken from the authors' results. The sample contains roughly 650,000 distinct CDR3 sequences, roughly 30% of them found a single time. Less than 20% of the sample comes from the top ten.

This clonotype was observed a few times. This receptor's antigen is unknown. One base away there is no much larger clone; base qualities are not given. Systemically healthy Caucasian individuals from Russia, over 30 in total and aged about 6 to 90 years, were included as donors. Ten milliliters of peripheral blood were drawn from each donor into EDTA-treated Vacutainer tubes. PBMCs were isolated by Ficoll-Paque density-gradient centrifugation, with at least 6 million obtained per sample. Trizol reagent was used to extract total RNA from the PBMCs, yielding at least 6 micrograms per sample. For every donor, flow cytometry on a PBMC aliquot measured the percentage of naive CD45RAhigh/CD27high T cells. Spanning cysteine to phenylalanine, the CDR3 consists of 11 amino acids. Just the 33-base CDR3 DNA is kept, in frame starting at base 1. Taken from the germline V gene, the CDR1 and CDR2 loops are SGHTA and FQGNSA. Trimming takes 5 bases from V and 11 bases from J, and the germline ends sit 12 bases apart.

The sequence is built from TRBV7-2 and TRBJ2-5, with the D gene uncertain. This clonotype was sampled from a woman over 75 in good health. Donor details come from another sample of the same person, matched by shared clones. The sequenced sample was blood. The CDR3 amino acid sequence is: CASSQSYKQYF. The DNA sequence follows: TGTGCCAGCAGCCAAAGCTACAAGCAGTACTTC.